The present TCR beta chain was sequenced within a study of CD8 T cells in ankylosing spondylitis. With molecular barcodes, quantitative 5'-RACE was used to make the TCR beta libraries. TCRdb ran MiXCR on the 5' RACE reads and lists one entry per CDR3 protein. This sample has hundreds of thousands of distinct CDR3 sequences, with approximately 12% found just once. Findings and limits, study-wide: From matched ankylosing spondylitis synovial fluid, disease-linked clones were reportedly recovered at significantly enriched levels. Within peripheral blood, clones linked to disease were CD8+ and relatively rare. Certain motif variants had earlier been reported in reactive arthritis synovial fluid and blood. Among TCR beta sequences, a motif of about 8 highly homologous variants appeared characteristic of ankylosing spondylitis blood.

V shed 2 bases, J shed 5 bases, and the junction held 4 bases outside the gene matches. CDR1 and CDR2 (germline): DFQATT, SNEGSKA (reference sequence). The CDR3 is 14 residues long. This clonotype was picked up many times. Its cognate antigen is unknown. Sequencing was done on a sample of blood, either unsorted or a sorted T cell fraction (not recorded which). The sequence derives from a male donor with ankylosing spondylitis. The chain links TRBV20-1 to TRBJ2-1, with TRBD2 matching over 9 bases. Here the CDR3 DNA reads TGCAGTGCTAGATGGCTAGCGGGGAACAATGAGCAGTTCTTC. Its translation is CSARWLAGNNEQFF.